Listed below are T cell receptor beta chains from one sample, sequenced in a study of cytomegalovirus exposure and HLA in healthy donors. The method was immunoSEQ multiplex PCR; TCRdb's version includes in-frame clones alone and lacks a portion of them. The sample has approximately 130,000 clones; 82% are singletons. Sequencing input: PBMCs. The receptors here all came from a boy aged 2 to 10 in good health and CMV-seronegative. Each CDR3 is given with its conserved first and last residue. The order of the fields is V gene, D gene, clone size, J gene, CDR3 DNA, CDR3 protein. The D gene is left open where the match is weak. Only some rows state a clone size, as once, few, many or a class for expanded clones.

TRBV7-9	-	-	TRBJ2-1	TGTGCCAGCAGCTCCGCGACAAGGAGGGATGAGCAGTTCTTC	CASSSATRRDEQFF
TRBV2	TRBD1	-	TRBJ1-3	TGTGCCAGCAGTTTCGGGACAGCCACCATATATTTT	CASSFGTATIYF
TRBV4-2	TRBD2	few	TRBJ2-1	TGTGCCAGCAGCCAGCCTCCCGCGGGGACTAGCGGCAATGAGCAGTTCTTC	CASSQPPAGTSGNEQFF
TRBV27	TRBD1	-	TRBJ2-3	TGTGCCAGTTCGGACAGGGGGCGGTCGGATACGCAGTATTTT	CASSDRGRSDTQYF
TRBV19	-	-	TRBJ1-1	TGTGCCAGCAGTATAGAGGGGGGGGGTGGTGAAGCTTTCTTT	CASSIEGGGGEAFF
TRBV5-6	TRBD2	-	TRBJ2-1	TGTGCCAGCAGCTTGGGGACTAGCGGGAGTTTCTTGCAGTTCTTC	CASSLGTSGSFLQFF
TRBV6-5	TRBD1	-	TRBJ2-1	TGTGCCAGCAGTTGGACAGGGGGCTTCTACAATGAGCAGTTCTTC	CASSWTGGFYNEQFF
TRBV30	-	-	TRBJ2-1	TGTGCCTGGAGTGTAGACAGACAGCTTTACAATGAGCAGTTCTTC	CAWSVDRQLYNEQFF
TRBV4-2	TRBD2	few	TRBJ2-1	TGTGCCAGCAGCCCACAGGGAGAGGGGAGCGGGAGCGATGAGCAGTTCTTC	CASSPQGEGSGSDEQFF
TRBV29-1	-	-	TRBJ1-1	TGCAGCGTTGTTGTGTCAGACTTGAACACTGAAGCTTTCTTT	CSVVVSDLNTEAFF
TRBV7-2	TRBD2	once	TRBJ2-7	TGTGCCAGCAGCCCCCCGGGGGGGGCCGTTTACGAGCAGTACTTC	CASSPPGGAVYEQYF
TRBV28	-	-	TRBJ2-5	TGTGCCAGCAGTTTAGGTGAAGGGGACCAAGAGACCCAGTACTTC	CASSLGEGDQETQYF
TRBV6-5	TRBD1	-	TRBJ1-2	TGTGCCAGCAGCCCCGGACAGGTGGGCAACTATGGCTACACCTTC	CASSPGQVGNYGYTF
TRBV2	TRBD2	-	TRBJ2-3	TGTGCCAGCAGTATTAGCGGGACTAGCACAGATACGCAGTATTTT	CASSISGTSTDTQYF
TRBV4-3	TRBD1	-	TRBJ1-6	TGCGCCAGCAGCCAACGGACCGGGACAGGGAAGCTGAATAATTCACCCCTCCACTTT	CASSQRTGTGKLNNSPLHF
TRBV19	TRBD1	once	TRBJ2-4	TGTGCCAGTGCCCAGGGGGAGAACATTCAGTACTTC	CASAQGENIQYF
TRBV5-1	-	-	TRBJ1-1	TGCGCCAGCAGCTTGGCAGACACTGAAGCTTTCTTT	CASSLADTEAFF
TRBV7-9	TRBD1	-	TRBJ1-2	TGTGCCAGCTTTTTCCAGGGGGCTGAGGACTATGGCTACACCTTC	CASFFQGAEDYGYTF
TRBV30	TRBD2	-	TRBJ2-1	TGTGCCTGGATAGCGGGGGGCTACAATGAGCAGTTCTTC	CAWIAGGYNEQFF
TRBV4-3	-	-	TRBJ1-3	TGCGCCAGCAGCCAGCAGGGAACTGGAAACACCATATATTTT	CASSQQGTGNTIYF
TRBV6-5	-	-	TRBJ1-2	TGTGCCAGCAGTTCCGAGACAGAATTCTATGGCTACACCTTC	CASSSETEFYGYTF
TRBV27	-	-	TRBJ1-2	TGTGCCAGCAGCGAACGAGTGGGTTGGGCCTATGGCTACACCTTC	CASSERVGWAYGYTF
TRBV27	-	-	TRBJ2-7	TGTGCCAGCAGCTCGGACACCAACTACGAGCAGTACTTC	CASSSDTNYEQYF
TRBV7-9	-	few	TRBJ2-2	TGTGCCAGCAGCGGGGAGTATTCGAACACCGGGGAGCTGTTTTTT	CASSGEYSNTGELFF
TRBV20-1	-	few	TRBJ2-1	TGCAGTGCTCCGGACTATTCTACCCAGTTCTTC	CSAPDYSTQFF
TRBV7-3	-	-	TRBJ2-3	TGTGCCAGCAGCTTAAAAGGGGGTGGTAGCACAGATACGCAGTATTTT	CASSLKGGGSTDTQYF
TRBV7-9	TRBD2	-	TRBJ2-3	TGTTCCAGCAGCTTTGAAACTAGCGGGGGGAAGGGCACAGATACGCAGTATTTT	CSSSFETSGGKGTDTQYF
TRBV10-2	TRBD1	-	TRBJ1-5	TGCGCCAGCAGTGAGAGGGGACAGGGTGATCAGCCCCAGCATTTT	CASSERGQGDQPQHF
TRBV18	-	-	TRBJ1-4	TGTGCCAGCTCACCGACACTTGACAGGTTGACTAATGAAAAACTGTTTTTT	CASSPTLDRLTNEKLFF
TRBV18	-	-	TRBJ1-5	TGTGCCAGCTCACCAAGCGGAGGAGGCGGCAATCAGCCCCAGCATTTT	CASSPSGGGGNQPQHF
TRBV19	-	-	TRBJ1-5	TGTGCCAGTAGTACGGACAGTTATAGCAATCAGCCCCAGCATTTT	CASSTDSYSNQPQHF
TRBV7-3	-	few	TRBJ1-2	TGTGCCAGCAGCTTATATGGCCCAGGGCTACATGGCTACACCTTC	CASSLYGPGLHGYTF
TRBV9	TRBD1	-	TRBJ2-3	TGTGCCAGCAGCCAGAGCCAAACAGGGGGCAGGGCAGATACGCAGTATTTT	CASSQSQTGGRADTQYF
TRBV14	-	few	TRBJ1-6	TGTGCCAGCAGCCAGGGGACACCCTTAGGGTCACCCCTCCACTTT	CASSQGTPLGSPLHF
TRBV19	-	few	TRBJ1-3	TGTGCCAGTATGCAGGGATCTGGAAACACCATATATTTT	CASMQGSGNTIYF
TRBV11-3	TRBD1	-	TRBJ2-1	TGTGCCAGCAGCACCCGACAGGGCAACCGAAACAATGAGCAGTTCTTC	CASSTRQGNRNNEQFF
TRBV9	-	-	TRBJ1-1	TGTGCCAGCAGCGTAGGGAGAAACACTGAAGCTTTCTTT	CASSVGRNTEAFF
TRBV7-8	TRBD2	-	TRBJ2-5	TGTGCCAGCAGCCTCCGACCCGGACTAGCGGGGGCGGGGGAGACCCAGTACTTC	CASSLRPGLAGAGETQYF
TRBV7-9	-	-	TRBJ2-7	TGTGCCAGCAGCCCGCGGGACCCTCTTTCCTACGAGCAGTACTTC	CASSPRDPLSYEQYF
TRBV4-2	-	-	TRBJ2-1	TGTGCCAGCAGCCAAGATTTGGCGAGGGAGAGTCGGTTCTTC	CASSQDLARESRFF